This T cell receptor (beta chain) was retrieved from a study of PD-L1 blockade in urothelial cancer. Time point denoted: peripheral blood 6 weeks after treatment start. V lost 0 bases and J lost 2, with 8 bases in between. The length of the CDR3 is 13 residues. Germline V lookup: CDR1 GTSNPN, CDR2 SVGIG (reference sequence). Libraries were prepared by immunoSEQ multiplex PCR; TCRdb keeps only in-frame clonotypes and omits some of them. The data show more than 35,000 clones, roughly four fifths seen once. This receptor was taken from a man aged 55 to 69 with urothelial cancer. Sequenced material: PBMCs, taken around atezolizumab (anti-PD-L1) treatment. V gene TRBV30 combines with J gene TRBJ2-7; unclear D gene. The DNA for the CDR3 is TGTGCCTGGAGTGTAACCAGTCCCTACGAGCAGTACTTC. Its translation: CAWSVTSPYEQYF.